These 2 T cell receptor beta chains were sequenced from one sample in a study of glioma-infiltrating T cells. TCR alpha and beta CDR3 regions were amplified from RNA using iRepertoire nested multiplex PCR. TCRdb recomputed calls from the multiplex PCR reads with MiXCR, one row per CDR3 protein. The sample carries over 100,000 distinct CDR3 sequences, less than 30% recorded once. Material: glioma tissue, nonneoplastic brain tissue, or PBMCs (not recorded which). Receptors were obtained from a human donor with low-grade glioma or glioblastoma, undergoing nonglioma brain surgery, or in good health (not recorded which).

This clonotype was seen at least ten times. This sequence joins TRBV2 and TRBJ2-1, with 8 bases aligning to TRBD2. The CDR3 is made up of 15 amino acids. From germline, CDR1 is SNHLY and CDR2 FYNNEI. J was trimmed by 8 bases and V by 3 bases; bases with no gene match: 9. The CDR3 DNA sequence: TGTGCCAGCAGTGACGGGAGCGGGGGTTTGGATGAGCAGTTCTTC. As protein: CASSDGSGGLDEQFF.

In the case of this clonotype: Being one base from a much bigger clone, this may be a read error. V gene TRBV29-1 combines with J gene TRBJ1-1; D is uncertain. The length of the CDR3 is 13 residues. CDR1 SQVTM and CDR2 ANQGSEA come from the germline V gene. Trimming pared 5 bases from V and 4 bases from J, leaving 14 bases between. The DNA for the CDR3 is TGCAGCGTTTCTCAAAGGGCAGGCACTGAAGCTTTCTTT. Translated, it gives CSVSQRAGTEAFF.